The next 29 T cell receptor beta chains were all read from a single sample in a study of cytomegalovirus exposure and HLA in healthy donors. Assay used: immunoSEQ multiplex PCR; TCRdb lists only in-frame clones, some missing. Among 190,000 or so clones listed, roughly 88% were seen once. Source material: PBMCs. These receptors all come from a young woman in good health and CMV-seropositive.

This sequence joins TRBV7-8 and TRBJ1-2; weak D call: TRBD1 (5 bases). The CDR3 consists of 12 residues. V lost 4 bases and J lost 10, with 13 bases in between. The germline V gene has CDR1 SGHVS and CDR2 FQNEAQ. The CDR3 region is CASSSTTVPYTF. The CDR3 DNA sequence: TGTGCCAGCAGCTCCACGACAGTACCCTACACCTTC.

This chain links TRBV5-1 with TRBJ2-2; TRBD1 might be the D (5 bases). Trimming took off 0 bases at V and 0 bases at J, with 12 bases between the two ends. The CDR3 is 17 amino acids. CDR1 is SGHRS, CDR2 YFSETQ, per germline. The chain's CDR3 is CASSLGDSPSNTGELFF. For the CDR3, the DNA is TGCGCCAGCAGCTTGGGAGACAGCCCTTCGAACACCGGGGAGCTGTTTTTT.

CDR3: CASSLMNTEAFF. CDR3 DNA sequence: TGTGCCAGCAGTCTTATGAACACTGAAGCTTTCTTT. This chain links TRBV2 with TRBJ1-1; D is uncertain. Per germline, CDR1 SNHLY and CDR2 FYNNEI. The CDR3 runs to 12 residues. V lost 5 bases and J lost 0, with 4 bases in between. Together with reference TRBV2 and TRBJ1-1, the CDR3 gives the full variable domain: EPEVTQTPSHQVTQMGQEVILRCVPISNHLYFYWYRQILGQKVEFLVSFYNNEISEKSEIFDDQFSVERPDGSNFTLKIRSTKLEDSAMYFCASSLMNTEAFFGQGTRLTVV.

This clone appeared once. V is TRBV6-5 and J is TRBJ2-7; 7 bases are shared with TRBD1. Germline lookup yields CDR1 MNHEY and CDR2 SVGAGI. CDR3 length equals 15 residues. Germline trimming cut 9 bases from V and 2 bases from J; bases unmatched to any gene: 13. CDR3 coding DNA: TGTGCCAGTCACAGGGGCGATGGGGGAGCCTACGAGCAGTACTTC. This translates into CASHRGDGGAYEQYF.

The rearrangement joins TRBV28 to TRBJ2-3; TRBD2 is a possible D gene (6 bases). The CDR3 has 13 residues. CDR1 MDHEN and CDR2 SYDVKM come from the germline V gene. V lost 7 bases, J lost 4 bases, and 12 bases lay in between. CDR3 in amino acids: CASTGVSADTQYF. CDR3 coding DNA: TGTGCCAGCACGGGAGTCTCCGCAGATACGCAGTATTTT.

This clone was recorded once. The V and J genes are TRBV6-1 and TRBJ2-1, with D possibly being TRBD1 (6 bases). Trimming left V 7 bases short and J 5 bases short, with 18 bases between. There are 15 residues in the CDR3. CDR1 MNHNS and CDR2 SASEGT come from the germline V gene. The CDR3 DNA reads TGTGCCAGCACCCCGGCCCGGACAGTGGACAATGAGCAGTTCTTC. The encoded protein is CASTPARTVDNEQFF.

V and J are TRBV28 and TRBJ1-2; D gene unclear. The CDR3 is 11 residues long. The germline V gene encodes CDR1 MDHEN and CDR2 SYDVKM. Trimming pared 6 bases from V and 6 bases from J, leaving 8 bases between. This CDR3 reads CASREYNGYTF. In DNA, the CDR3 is TGTGCCAGCAGGGAGTATAATGGCTACACCTTC.

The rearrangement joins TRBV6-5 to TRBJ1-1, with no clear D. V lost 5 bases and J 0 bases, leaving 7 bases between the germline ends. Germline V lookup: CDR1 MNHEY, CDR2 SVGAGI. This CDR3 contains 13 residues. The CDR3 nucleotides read TGTGCCAGCAGTAGGGAGTTGAACACTGAAGCTTTCTTT. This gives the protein CASSRELNTEAFF.

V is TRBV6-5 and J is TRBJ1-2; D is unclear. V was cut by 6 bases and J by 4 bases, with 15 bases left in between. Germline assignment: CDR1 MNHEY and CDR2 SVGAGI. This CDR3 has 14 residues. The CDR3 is CASSAPGRGYGYTF. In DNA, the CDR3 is TGTGCCAGCAGCGCGCCTGGTCGGGGCTATGGCTACACCTTC.

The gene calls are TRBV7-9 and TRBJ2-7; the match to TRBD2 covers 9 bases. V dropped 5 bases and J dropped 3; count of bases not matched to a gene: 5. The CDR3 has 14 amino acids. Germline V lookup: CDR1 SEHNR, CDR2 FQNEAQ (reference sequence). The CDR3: CASSVSGRDYEQYF. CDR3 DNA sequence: TGTGCCAGCAGCGTTAGCGGGAGAGACTACGAGCAGTACTTC.

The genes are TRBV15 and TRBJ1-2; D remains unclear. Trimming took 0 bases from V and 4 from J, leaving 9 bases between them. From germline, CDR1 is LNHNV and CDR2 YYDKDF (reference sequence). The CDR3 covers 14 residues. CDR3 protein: CATSRESGSYGYTF. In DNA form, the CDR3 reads TGTGCCACCAGCAGAGAAAGCGGGTCCTATGGCTACACCTTC.

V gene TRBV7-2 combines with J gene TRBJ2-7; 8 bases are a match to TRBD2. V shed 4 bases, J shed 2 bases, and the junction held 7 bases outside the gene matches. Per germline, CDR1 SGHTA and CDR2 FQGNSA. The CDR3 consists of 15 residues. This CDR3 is CASSSAGGLAYEQYF. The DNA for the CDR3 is TGTGCCAGCAGCTCGGCGGGAGGTCTCGCCTACGAGCAGTACTTC.

This CDR3 is CAWSVRGDGGYTF. CDR3 nucleotides: TGTGCCTGGAGCGTCAGAGGCGACGGCGGCTACACCTTC. V is TRBV30 and J is TRBJ1-2; D gene ambiguous. The V gene lost 3 bases and the J gene lost 8 bases, with 16 bases spanning the gap. This CDR3 is built from 13 residues. The germline V gene has CDR1 GTSNPN and CDR2 SVGIG (reference sequence). The full variable domain, its missing parts supplied by reference TRBV30 and TRBJ1-2, is SQTIHQWPATLVQPVGSPLSLECTVEGTSNPNLYWYRQAAGRGLQLLFYSVGIGQISSEVPQNLSASRPQDRQFILSSKKLLLSDSGFYLCAWSVRGDGGYTFGSGTRLTVV.

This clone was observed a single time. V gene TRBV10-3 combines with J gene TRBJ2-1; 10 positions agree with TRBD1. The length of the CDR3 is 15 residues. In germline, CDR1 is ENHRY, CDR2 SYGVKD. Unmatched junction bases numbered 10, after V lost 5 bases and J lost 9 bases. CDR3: CAISIGTGDGGEQFF. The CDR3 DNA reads TGTGCCATCAGTATCGGGACAGGGGATGGGGGTGAGCAGTTCTTC.

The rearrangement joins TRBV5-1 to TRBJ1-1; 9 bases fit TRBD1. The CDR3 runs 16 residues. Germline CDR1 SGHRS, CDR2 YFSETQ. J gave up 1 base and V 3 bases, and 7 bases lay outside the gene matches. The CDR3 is CASSSRQGDQNTEAFF. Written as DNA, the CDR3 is TGCGCCAGCAGCTCGCGACAGGGGGACCAGAACACTGAAGCTTTCTTT.

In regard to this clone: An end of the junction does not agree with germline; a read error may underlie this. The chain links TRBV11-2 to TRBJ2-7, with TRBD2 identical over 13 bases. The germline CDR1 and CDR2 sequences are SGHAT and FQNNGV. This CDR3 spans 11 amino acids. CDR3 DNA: TGTGCCAGCAGCTCGGGACTAGCGGGAATCTTC. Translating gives CASSSGLAGIF.

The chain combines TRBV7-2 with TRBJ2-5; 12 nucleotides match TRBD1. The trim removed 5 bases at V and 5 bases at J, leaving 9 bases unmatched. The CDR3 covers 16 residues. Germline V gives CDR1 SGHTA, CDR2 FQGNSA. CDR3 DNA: TGTGCCAGCAGCCCAGGGGGGACAGGGGGCTTGGAGACCCAGTACTTC. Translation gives CASSPGGTGGLETQYF.

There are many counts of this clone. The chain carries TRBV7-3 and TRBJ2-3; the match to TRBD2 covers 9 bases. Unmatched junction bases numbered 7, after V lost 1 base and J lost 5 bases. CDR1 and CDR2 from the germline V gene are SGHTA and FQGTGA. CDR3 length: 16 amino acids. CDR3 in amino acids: CASSLIPSGRQDTQYF. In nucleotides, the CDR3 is TGTGCCAGCAGCTTAATCCCCAGCGGGAGGCAAGATACGCAGTATTTT.

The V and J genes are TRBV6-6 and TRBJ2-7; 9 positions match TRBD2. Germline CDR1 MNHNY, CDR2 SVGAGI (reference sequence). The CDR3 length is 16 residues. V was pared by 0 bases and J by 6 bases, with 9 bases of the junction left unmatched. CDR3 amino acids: CASSYSRAGGLGEQYF. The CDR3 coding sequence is TGTGCCAGCAGTTACTCGAGAGCGGGAGGATTAGGCGAGCAGTACTTC.

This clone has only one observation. Here the CDR3 reads CASSYNSGAGDEQFF. The CDR3 nucleotides are TGTGCCAGCAGCTACAATTCGGGGGCGGGAGATGAGCAGTTCTTC. The gene calls are TRBV27 and TRBJ2-1; maybe TRBD2 (7 bases). CDR3 length: 15 amino acids. Trimming pared 6 bases from V and 8 bases from J, leaving 20 bases between. Germline CDR1 MNHEY, CDR2 SMNVEV (reference sequence).

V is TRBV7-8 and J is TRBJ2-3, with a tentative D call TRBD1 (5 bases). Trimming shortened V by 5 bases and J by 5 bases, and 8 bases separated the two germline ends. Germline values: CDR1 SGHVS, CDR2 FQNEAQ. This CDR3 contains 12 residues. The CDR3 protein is CASSTTGDTQYF. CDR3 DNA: TGTGCCAGCAGCACAACAGGAGATACGCAGTATTTT.

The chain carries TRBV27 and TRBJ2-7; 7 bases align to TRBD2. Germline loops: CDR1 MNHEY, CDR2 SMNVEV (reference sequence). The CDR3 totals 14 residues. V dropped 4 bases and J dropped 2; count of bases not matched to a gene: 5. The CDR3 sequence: CASSSGGRTYEQYF. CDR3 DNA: TGTGCCAGCAGTTCGGGGGGTCGTACCTACGAGCAGTACTTC.

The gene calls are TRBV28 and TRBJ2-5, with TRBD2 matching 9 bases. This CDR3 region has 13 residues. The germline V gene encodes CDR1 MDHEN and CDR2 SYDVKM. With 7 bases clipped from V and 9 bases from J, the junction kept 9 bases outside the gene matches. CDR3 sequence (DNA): TGTGCCAGCAAGTCAGCGGGAGGATGGGCCCAGTACTTC. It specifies CASKSAGGWAQYF.

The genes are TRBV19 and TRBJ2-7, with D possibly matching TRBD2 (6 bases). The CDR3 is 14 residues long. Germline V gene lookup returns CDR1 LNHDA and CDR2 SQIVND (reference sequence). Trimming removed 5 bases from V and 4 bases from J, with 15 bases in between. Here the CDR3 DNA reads TGTGCCAGTAGTGTTAGACGGGGGACTTACGAGCAGTACTTC. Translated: CASSVRRGTYEQYF.

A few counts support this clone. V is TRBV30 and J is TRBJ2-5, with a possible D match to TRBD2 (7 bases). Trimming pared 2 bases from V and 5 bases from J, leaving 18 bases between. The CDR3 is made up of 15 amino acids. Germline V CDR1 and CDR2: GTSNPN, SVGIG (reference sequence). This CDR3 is CAWSRRGGRGETQYF. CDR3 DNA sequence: TGTGCCTGGAGTAGGAGGGGGGGGCGAGGGGAGACCCAGTACTTC. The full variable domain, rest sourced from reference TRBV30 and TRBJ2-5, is SQTIHQWPATLVQPVGSPLSLECTVEGTSNPNLYWYRQAAGRGLQLLFYSVGIGQISSEVPQNLSASRPQDRQFILSSKKLLLSDSGFYLCAWSRRGGRGETQYFGPGTRLLVL.

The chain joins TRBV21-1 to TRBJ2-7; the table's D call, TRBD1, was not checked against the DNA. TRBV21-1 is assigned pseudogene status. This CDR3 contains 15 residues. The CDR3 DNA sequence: TGTGCCAGCAGCCCACAGGGGACAGGGCTTGACGAGCAGTACTTC. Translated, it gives CASSPQGTGLDEQYF.

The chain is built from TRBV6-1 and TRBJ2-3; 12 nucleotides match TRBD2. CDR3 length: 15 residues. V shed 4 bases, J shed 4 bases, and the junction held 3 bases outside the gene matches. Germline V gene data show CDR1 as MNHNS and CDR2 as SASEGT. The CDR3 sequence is CASSGLAGGPDTQYF. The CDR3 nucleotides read TGTGCCAGCAGTGGGCTAGCGGGAGGGCCAGATACGCAGTATTTT.

The CDR3 sequence is CASSEMDRSGPQHF. DNA for the CDR3: TGTGCCAGCAGTGAGATGGACAGGTCAGGGCCCCAGCATTTT. The chain has TRBV6-1 and TRBJ1-5; 7 bases are a match to TRBD1. CDR3 length: 14 residues. Per germline, CDR1 MNHNS and CDR2 SASEGT. J was trimmed by 9 bases and V by 3 bases; bases with no gene match: 8.

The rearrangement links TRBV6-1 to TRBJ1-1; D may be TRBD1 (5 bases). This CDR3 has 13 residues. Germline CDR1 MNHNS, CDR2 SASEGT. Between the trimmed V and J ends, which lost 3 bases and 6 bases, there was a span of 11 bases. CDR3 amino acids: CASSDEQGSEAFF. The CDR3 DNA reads TGTGCCAGCAGTGATGAGCAGGGTTCTGAAGCTTTCTTT.